This record covers a single T cell receptor (beta chain). Its antigen is as yet unknown. TCRdb's table, derived via immunoSEQ multiplex PCR, lists solely in-frame clones and lacks some. The sample gives roughly 36,000 clones, around four fifths of which show up once; about 4% is in the top ten. This specimen comes from a study of graft-versus-host responses after intestinal transplantation. Study-wide findings and caveats: Ileal or blood samples showed some GvH clones first, and such clones were also found in recipient marrow. Allograft clonal ratios (graft-versus-host to host-versus-graft) were high in patients who had graft-donor T cell macrochimerism.

This CDR3 spans 13 amino acids. V lost 4 bases to trimming and J lost 8 bases; unmatched junction nucleotides: 4. Germline-derived CDR1 and CDR2 are SGHRS and YFSETQ. The input for sequencing was PBMCs, taken about 38 months after transplant. This TCR derives from a human patient who received an intestinal transplant, so some T cells may come from the graft donor. This rearrangement joins TRBV5-1 to TRBJ1-2, with 11 bases fitting TRBD1. This CDR3 is CASSRTGGRGYTF. CDR3 bases: TGCGCCAGCAGCCGGACAGGGGGCCGGGGCTACACCTTC.